This TCR beta chain was sequenced in a study of blood T cells in healthy people across ages. Overall study results and limits: It was the long-lived donors that had more naive CD4+ cells and higher diversity than aged donors. Across the age range, TCR beta diversity per million T cells fell in a roughly linear way.

PCR was performed a second time for about 7 to 11 cycles using a sample-barcoded 5' primer and a J-beta primer mix. TCRdb re-called the 5' RACE reads through MiXCR, storing one row per CDR3 protein. The table includes about 1.5 million distinct CDR3 sequences, 35% to 45% detected once. This clonotype was counted a few times. The antigen is unknown. The CDR3 is made up of 15 amino acids. V lost 3 bases, J lost 0 bases, and 5 bases stayed unmatched. Germline loops: CDR1 DFQATT, CDR2 SNEGSKA (reference sequence). Sequencing input: blood. The TCR was taken from a woman under 30 in good health. The chain is built from TRBV20-1 and TRBJ1-1; TRBD1 matches at 9 bases. This CDR3 reads CSARRRDRVNTEAFF. The CDR3 nucleotides are TGCAGTGCTAGGCGCCGGGACAGGGTGAACACTGAAGCTTTCTTT.